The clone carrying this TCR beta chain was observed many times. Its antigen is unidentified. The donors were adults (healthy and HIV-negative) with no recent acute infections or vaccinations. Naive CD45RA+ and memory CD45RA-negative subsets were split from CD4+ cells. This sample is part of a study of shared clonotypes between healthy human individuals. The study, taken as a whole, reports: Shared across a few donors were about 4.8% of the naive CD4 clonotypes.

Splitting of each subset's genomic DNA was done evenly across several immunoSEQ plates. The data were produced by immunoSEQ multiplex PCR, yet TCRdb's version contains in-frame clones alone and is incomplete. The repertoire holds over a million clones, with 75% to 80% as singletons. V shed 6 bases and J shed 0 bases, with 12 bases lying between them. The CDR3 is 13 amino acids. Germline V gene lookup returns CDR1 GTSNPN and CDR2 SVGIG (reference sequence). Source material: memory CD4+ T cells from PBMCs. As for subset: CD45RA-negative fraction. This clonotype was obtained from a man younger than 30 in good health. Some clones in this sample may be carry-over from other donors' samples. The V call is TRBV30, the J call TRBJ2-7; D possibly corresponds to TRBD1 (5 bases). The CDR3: CACQGRYSYEQYF. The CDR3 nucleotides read TGTGCCTGTCAGGGTCGCTACTCCTACGAGCAGTACTTC.